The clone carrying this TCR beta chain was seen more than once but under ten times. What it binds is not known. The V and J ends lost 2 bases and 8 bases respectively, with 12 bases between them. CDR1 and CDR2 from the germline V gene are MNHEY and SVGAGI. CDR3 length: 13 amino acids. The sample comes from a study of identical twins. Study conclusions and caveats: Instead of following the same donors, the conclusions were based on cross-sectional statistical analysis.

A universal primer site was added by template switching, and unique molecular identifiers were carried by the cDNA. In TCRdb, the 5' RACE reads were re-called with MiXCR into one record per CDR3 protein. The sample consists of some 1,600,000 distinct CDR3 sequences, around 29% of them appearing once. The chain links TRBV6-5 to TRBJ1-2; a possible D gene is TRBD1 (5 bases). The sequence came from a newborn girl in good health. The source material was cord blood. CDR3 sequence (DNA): TGTGCCAGCAGTTACACGCGTGGGGGGGGCTACACCTTC. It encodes CASSYTRGGGYTF.